This TCR beta chain was sequenced for a study of cytomegalovirus exposure and HLA in healthy donors. The CDR3 has 13 amino acids. The V segment lost 8 bases and the J segment 2 bases; nucleotides outside the gene matches: 6. CDR1 MNHNY and CDR2 SVGAGI come from the germline V gene (reference sequence). The PCR was carried out with 60 Vbeta primers and 13 Jbeta primers. Data came from immunoSEQ multiplex PCR; TCRdb stores just in-frame clones and leaves some out. The sample includes roughly 190,000 clones, around four fifths of them seen just once. This TCR was sampled from a man aged 40-55 years in good health and CMV-seropositive. The rearrangement joins TRBV6-6 to TRBJ2-7, with 7 bases that match TRBD1. Sequencing input: PBMCs. CDR3: CASSLGGTYEQYF. The CDR3 coding sequence is TGTGCCAGCTCACTAGGGGGCACCTACGAGCAGTACTTC.